This TCR beta chain is drawn from a study of beta chain features in type 1 diabetes. Germline CDR1 reads SNHLY; CDR2 reads FYNNEI. The V end lost 7 bases, the J end lost 1 base, and 15 bases lay between the germline ends. The CDR3 length is 15 residues. The sequenced template was cDNA made from the entire isolated RNA. Clones were read by immunoSEQ multiplex PCR, and TCRdb kept only the in-frame ones, dropping some. The sample lists almost 350,000 clones; roughly 8% were seen once. CD45RO/CCR7/CD25/CD127/CD95/CD27 sorting isolated CD4+ naive, central memory, regulatory and stem cell-like memory cells.

The clonotype comes from a woman aged 18 to 35 in good health. V gene TRBV2 combines with J gene TRBJ2-3, with no clear D. Sequencing used central memory CD4+ T cells from blood. This CDR3 is CASNQATRGTDTQYF. CDR3 DNA sequence: TGTGCCAGCAATCAGGCCACACGGGGCACAGATACGCAGTATTTT.